A selection of T cell receptor beta chains follows, all from one sample in a study of blood T cell repertoires in COVID-19. TCRdb's table, derived via immunoSEQ multiplex PCR, lists solely in-frame clones and lacks some. The data contain about 170,000 clones, approximately 85% of them singletons. Sequencing was carried out using peripheral blood. All receptors derive from a man aged 40-50 years who had recovered from COVID-19. CDR3s include the opening cysteine and the closing phenylalanine or tryptophan. The D gene is left open where the match is weak. Rows give clone size only sometimes, using once, few, many, or a class for an expanded clone.

CDR3aa,CDR3nt,abundance,v_gene,d_gene,j_gene
CASSPLREGRETQYF,TGTGCCAGCAGTCCGCTCCGGGAGGGCAGAGAGACCCAGTACTTC,NA,TRBV28,TRBD2,TRBJ2-5
CASSLGSGGITDTQYF,TGTGCCAGCAGCTTAGGAAGCGGGGGGATTACAGATACGCAGTATTTT,NA,TRBV13,TRBD2,TRBJ2-3
CASSLSGTGAQHF,TGTGCCAGCAGTTTGTCGGGGACTGGGGCCCAGCATTTT,NA,TRBV28,NA,TRBJ1-5
CASSLDSQETQYF,TGTGCCAGCAGTTTAGACAGCCAAGAGACCCAGTACTTC,NA,TRBV12-3/TRBV12-4,NA,TRBJ2-5
CASSLFGGVKGNSGNTIYF,TGTGCCAGCAGCCTTTTCGGGGGGGTGAAGGGTAACTCTGGAAACACCATATATTTT,NA,TRBV3-1/TRBV3-2,NA,TRBJ1-3
CASSQSNTEAFF,TGTGCCAGCAGCCAGAGTAACACTGAAGCTTTCTTT,NA,TRBV7-8,NA,TRBJ1-1
CASSLVPGSRVDTQYF,TGTGCCAGCAGCTTAGTGCCGGGTTCCAGGGTAGATACGCAGTATTTT,NA,TRBV7-2,NA,TRBJ2-3
CASSQDRGHNFYGYTF,TGCGCCAGCAGCCAAGATCGAGGGCACAACTTCTATGGCTACACCTTC,NA,TRBV4-1,NA,TRBJ1-2
CASSYSPGVDHEQYF,TGTGCCAGCAGTTACTCGCCGGGGGTCGACCACGAGCAGTACTTC,NA,TRBV6-2/TRBV6-3,NA,TRBJ2-7
CATSRETGGTEAFF,TGTGCCACCAGCAGGGAGACAGGGGGCACTGAAGCTTTCTTT,once,TRBV15,TRBD1,TRBJ1-1
CASRPYSGTDTQYF,TGTGCCAGCAGACCTTACAGTGGCACAGATACGCAGTATTTT,NA,TRBV9,NA,TRBJ2-3
CASTMSHGNTIYF,TGTGCCAGTACCATGAGTCACGGAAACACCATATATTTT,NA,TRBV19,NA,TRBJ1-3
CASSLVRGHLNSPLHF,TGTGCCAGCAGCTTGGTTCGAGGACACCTAAATTCACCCCTCCACTTT,once,TRBV5-4,NA,TRBJ1-6
CASSQGWGEGELFF,TGCGCCAGCAGCCAAGGGTGGGGAGAGGGGGAGCTGTTTTTT,NA,TRBV4-3,NA,TRBJ2-2
CASSSPDSRVGYTF,TGTGCCAGCAGCTCACCGGACAGCCGAGTGGGCTACACCTTC,NA,TRBV7-2,NA,TRBJ1-2
CASSYEGLAGRYEQYF,TGTGCCAGCAGTTATGAGGGACTAGCGGGCCGCTACGAGCAGTACTTC,NA,TRBV28,TRBD2,TRBJ2-7
CASSESGAQETQYF,TGCGCCAGCAGTGAGTCGGGGGCCCAAGAGACCCAGTACTTC,NA,TRBV10-2,NA,TRBJ2-5
CASSYSRDRGLNEQFF,TGTGCCAGCAGTTATAGTCGGGACAGGGGTCTGAATGAGCAGTTCTTC,NA,TRBV6-2/TRBV6-3,TRBD1,TRBJ2-1
CASSLQGRNTEAFF,TGTGCCAGCTCCTTACAGGGAAGGAACACTGAAGCTTTCTTT,NA,TRBV18,NA,TRBJ1-1
CASSQENSAPSRGLSYEQYF,TGTGCCAGCAGCCAAGAGAATTCAGCCCCCAGCCGCGGGCTATCCTACGAGCAGTACTTC,NA,TRBV4-2,NA,TRBJ2-7
CASSFWPPSNQPQHF,TGTGCCAGCAGCTTTTGGCCCCCCAGCAATCAGCCCCAGCATTTT,NA,TRBV7-2,NA,TRBJ1-5
CSVGLAGGPGEQYF,TGCAGCGTCGGACTAGCGGGAGGGCCGGGGGAGCAGTACTTC,NA,TRBV29-1,TRBD2,TRBJ2-7
CASSVGGRSEQYF,TGTGCCAGCAGCGTAGGAGGGAGGAGCGAGCAGTACTTC,NA,TRBV9,NA,TRBJ2-7
CAGQKGGNTGELFF,TGTGCCGGTCAAAAAGGGGGGAACACCGGGGAGCTGTTTTTT,NA,TRBV30,NA,TRBJ2-2
CASGIRQGRIYGYTF,TGTGCTAGTGGTATCAGACAGGGGAGAATCTATGGCTACACCTTC,NA,TRBV12-5,TRBD1,TRBJ1-2
CASSWSRTYNEQFF,TGTGCCAGCAGCTGGAGCCGGACTTACAATGAGCAGTTCTTC,NA,TRBV9,NA,TRBJ2-1
CASSPDGGASDTQYF,TGTGCCAGCTCACCCGACGGGGGGGCCAGCGATACGCAGTATTTT,once,TRBV18,TRBD2,TRBJ2-3
CASSLGGLAGGPRFNEQFF,TGTGCCAGCAGCTTGGGGGGACTAGCGGGGGGACCCCGCTTCAATGAGCAGTTCTTC,NA,TRBV5-8,TRBD2,TRBJ2-1
CASSAGLAREQFF,TGCGCCAGCAGCGCGGGACTAGCACGAGAGCAGTTCTTC,NA,TRBV5-1,TRBD2,TRBJ2-1
CASSSRGGYNEQFF,TGTGCCAGCAGCTCTAGGGGGGGATACAATGAGCAGTTCTTC,few,TRBV11-1,NA,TRBJ2-1
CASSLSVWAGTGGSPLHF,TGTGCCAGCAGTTTATCTGTGTGGGCCGGGACAGGGGGATCACCCCTCCACTTT,NA,TRBV27,TRBD1,TRBJ1-6
CASSLIAGGYNEQFF,TGCGCCAGCAGCTTAATAGCGGGAGGGTACAATGAGCAGTTCTTC,NA,TRBV5-1,TRBD2,TRBJ2-1
CASSEGPAGKYNEQFF,TGTGCCAGCAGTGAGGGCCCAGCGGGAAAATACAATGAGCAGTTCTTC,NA,TRBV2,TRBD2,TRBJ2-1
CASSLGQRKPQHF,TGTGCCAGCAGCTTAGGGCAGCGTAAGCCCCAGCATTTT,once,TRBV13,NA,TRBJ1-5
CASSHAPRTGGTEAFF,TGTGCCAGCAGCCACGCTCCCAGGACCGGGGGCACTGAAGCTTTCTTT,NA,TRBV3-1/TRBV3-2,NA,TRBJ1-1
CASSRTPPRQGGDEQYF,TGTGCCAGCAGCCGCACCCCCCCGAGACAGGGGGGCGACGAGCAGTACTTC,NA,TRBV13,TRBD1,TRBJ2-7
CASSPNRLPHTGELFF,TGCGCCAGCAGCCCCAACAGGCTTCCGCACACCGGGGAGCTGTTTTTT,NA,TRBV4-3,NA,TRBJ2-2